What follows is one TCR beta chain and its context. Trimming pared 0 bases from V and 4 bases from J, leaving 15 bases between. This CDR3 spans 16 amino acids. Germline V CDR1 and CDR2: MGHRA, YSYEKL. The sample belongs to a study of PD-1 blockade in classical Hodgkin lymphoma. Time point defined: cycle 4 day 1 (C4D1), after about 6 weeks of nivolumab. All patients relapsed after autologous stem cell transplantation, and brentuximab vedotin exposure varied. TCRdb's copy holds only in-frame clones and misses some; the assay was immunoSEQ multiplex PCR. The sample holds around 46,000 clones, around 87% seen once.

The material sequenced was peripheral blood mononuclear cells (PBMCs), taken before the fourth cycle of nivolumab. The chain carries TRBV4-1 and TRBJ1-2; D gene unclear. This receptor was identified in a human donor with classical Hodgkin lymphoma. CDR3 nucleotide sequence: TGCGCCAGCAGCCAAGAATTAGTACAGATGTTCTATGGCTACACCTTC. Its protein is CASSQELVQMFYGYTF.